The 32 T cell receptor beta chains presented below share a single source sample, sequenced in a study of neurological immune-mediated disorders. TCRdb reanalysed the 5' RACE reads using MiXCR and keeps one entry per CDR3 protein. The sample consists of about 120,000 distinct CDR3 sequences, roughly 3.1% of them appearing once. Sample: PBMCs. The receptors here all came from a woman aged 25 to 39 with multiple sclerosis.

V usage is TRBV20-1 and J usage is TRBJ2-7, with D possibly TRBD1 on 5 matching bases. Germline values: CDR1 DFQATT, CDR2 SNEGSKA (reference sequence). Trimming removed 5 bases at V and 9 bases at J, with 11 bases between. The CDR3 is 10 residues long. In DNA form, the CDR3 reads TGCAGTGCTTGGACAAAAGCGCAGTACTTC. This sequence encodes CSAWTKAQYF.

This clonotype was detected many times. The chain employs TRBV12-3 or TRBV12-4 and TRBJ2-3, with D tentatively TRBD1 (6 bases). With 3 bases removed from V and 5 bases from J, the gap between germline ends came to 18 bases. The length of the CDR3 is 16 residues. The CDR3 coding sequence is TGTGCCAGCAGTTTCCCCCCGGGCCTCAGGGGAGATACGCAGTATTTT. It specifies CASSFPPGLRGDTQYF.

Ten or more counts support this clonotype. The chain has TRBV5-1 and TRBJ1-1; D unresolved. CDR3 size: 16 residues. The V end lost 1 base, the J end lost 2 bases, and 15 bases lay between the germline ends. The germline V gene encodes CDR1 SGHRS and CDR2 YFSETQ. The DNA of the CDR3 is TGCGCCAGCAGCTTGATGGGGAGAAGCGATAACACTGAAGCTTTCTTT. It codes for CASSLMGRSDNTEAFF.

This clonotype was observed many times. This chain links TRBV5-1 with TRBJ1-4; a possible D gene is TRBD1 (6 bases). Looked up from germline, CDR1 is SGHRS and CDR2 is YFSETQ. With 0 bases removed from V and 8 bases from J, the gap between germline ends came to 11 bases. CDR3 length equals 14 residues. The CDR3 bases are TGCGCCAGCAGCTTGGGCAGGGGAGGCGAAAAACTGTTTTTT. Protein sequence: CASSLGRGGEKLFF.

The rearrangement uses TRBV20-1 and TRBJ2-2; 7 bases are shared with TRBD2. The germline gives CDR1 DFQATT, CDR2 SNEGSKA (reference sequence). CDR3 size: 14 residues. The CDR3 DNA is TGCAGCGCTCCCCGCGCGGGAGCCAGCGGGGAGCTGTTTTTT. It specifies CSAPRAGASGELFF.

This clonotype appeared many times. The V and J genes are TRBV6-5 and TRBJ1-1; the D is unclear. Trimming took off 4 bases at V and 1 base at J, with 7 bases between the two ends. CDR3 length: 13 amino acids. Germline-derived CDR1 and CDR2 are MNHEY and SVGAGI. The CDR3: CASSSTWNTEAFF. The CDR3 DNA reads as TGTGCCAGCAGTTCAACATGGAACACTGAAGCTTTCTTT.

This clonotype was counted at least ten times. In DNA form, the CDR3 reads TGCAGTGCCCCAGCGTCGGGACGGGGCCAAGAGACCCAGTACTTC. Translation: CSAPASGRGQETQYF. The genes are TRBV20-1 and TRBJ2-5; D is possibly TRBD1 or TRBD2 (5 bases each). Deletions cut 6 bases from V and 1 base from J, with 18 bases between. Per the germline V gene, CDR1 is DFQATT and CDR2 is SNEGSKA (reference sequence). This CDR3 has 15 residues.

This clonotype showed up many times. For the CDR3, the DNA is TGTGCCATCAGTGAAGCTCCTAGCGGGGGGGCAACAGATACGCAGTATTTT. Its protein product is CAISEAPSGGATDTQYF. This rearrangement joins TRBV10-3 to TRBJ2-3, with 12 bases lining up with TRBD2. CDR1 and CDR2 (germline): ENHRY, SYGVKD. V lost 3 bases to trimming and J lost 3 bases; unmatched junction nucleotides: 7. CDR3 size: 17 residues.

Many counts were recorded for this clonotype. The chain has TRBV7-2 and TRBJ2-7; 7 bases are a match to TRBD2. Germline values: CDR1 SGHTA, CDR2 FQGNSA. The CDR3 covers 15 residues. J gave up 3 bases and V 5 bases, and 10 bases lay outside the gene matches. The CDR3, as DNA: TGTGCCAGCAGCCGCCAGCCGGGAGGAATCTACGAGCAGTACTTC. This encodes CASSRQPGGIYEQYF. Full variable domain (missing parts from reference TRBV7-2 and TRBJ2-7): GAGVSQSPSNKVTEKGKDVELRCDPISGHTALYWYRQSLGQGLEFLIYFQGNSAPDKSGLPSDRFSAERTGGSVSTLTIQRTQQEDSAVYLCASSRQPGGIYEQYFGPGTRLTVT.

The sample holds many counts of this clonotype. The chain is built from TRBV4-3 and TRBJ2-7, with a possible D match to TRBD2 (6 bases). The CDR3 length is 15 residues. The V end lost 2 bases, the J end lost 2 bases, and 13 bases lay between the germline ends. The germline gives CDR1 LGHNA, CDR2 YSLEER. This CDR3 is CASSQLSGGTYEQYF. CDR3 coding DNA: TGCGCCAGCAGCCAATTGTCTGGAGGGACCTACGAGCAGTACTTC.

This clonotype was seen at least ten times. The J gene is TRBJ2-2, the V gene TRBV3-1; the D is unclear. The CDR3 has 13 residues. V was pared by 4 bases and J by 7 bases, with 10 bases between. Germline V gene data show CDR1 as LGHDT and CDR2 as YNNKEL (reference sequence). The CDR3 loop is CASSLIRVGELFF. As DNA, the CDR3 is TGTGCCAGCAGCCTAATTCGGGTCGGGGAGCTGTTTTTT. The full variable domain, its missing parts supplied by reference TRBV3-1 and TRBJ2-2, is DTAVSQTPKYLVTQMGNDKSIKCEQNLGHDTMYWYKQDSKKFLKIMFSYNNKELIINETVPNRFSPKSPDKAHLNLHINSLELGDSAVYFCASSLIRVGELFFGEGSRLTVL.

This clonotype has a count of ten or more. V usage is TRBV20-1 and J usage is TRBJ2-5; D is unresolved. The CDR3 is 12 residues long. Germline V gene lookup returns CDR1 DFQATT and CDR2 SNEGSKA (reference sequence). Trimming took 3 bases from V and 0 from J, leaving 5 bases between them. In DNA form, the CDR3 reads TGCAGTGCTAGCGAGAACCAAGAGACCCAGTACTTC. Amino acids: CSASENQETQYF.

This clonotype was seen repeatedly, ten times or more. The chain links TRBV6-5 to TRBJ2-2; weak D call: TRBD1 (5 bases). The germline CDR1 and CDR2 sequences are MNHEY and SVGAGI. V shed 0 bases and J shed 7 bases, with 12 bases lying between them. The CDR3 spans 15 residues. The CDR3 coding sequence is TGTGCCAGCAGTTACTCGATAACAGGTGGCGGGGAGCTGTTTTTT. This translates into CASSYSITGGGELFF.

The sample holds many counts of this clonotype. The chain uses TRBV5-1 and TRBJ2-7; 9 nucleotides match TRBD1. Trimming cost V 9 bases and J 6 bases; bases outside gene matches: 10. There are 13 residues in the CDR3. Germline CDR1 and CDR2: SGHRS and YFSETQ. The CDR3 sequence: CAIRDREYSEQYF. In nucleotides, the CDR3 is TGCGCCATCCGGGACAGGGAATATAGCGAGCAGTACTTC.

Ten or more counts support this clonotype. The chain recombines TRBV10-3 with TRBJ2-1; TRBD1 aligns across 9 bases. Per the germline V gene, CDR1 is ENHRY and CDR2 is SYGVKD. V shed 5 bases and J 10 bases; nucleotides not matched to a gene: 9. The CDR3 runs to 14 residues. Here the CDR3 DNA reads TGTGCCATCAGTTTGACAGGGGGGGTTCTGGAGCAGTTCTTC. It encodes CAISLTGGVLEQFF.

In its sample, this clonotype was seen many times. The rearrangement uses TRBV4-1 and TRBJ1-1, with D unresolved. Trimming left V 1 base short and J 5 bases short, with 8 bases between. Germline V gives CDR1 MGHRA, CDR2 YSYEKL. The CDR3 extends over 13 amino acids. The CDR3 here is CASSQAPGTEAFF. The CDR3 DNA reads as TGCGCCAGCAGCCAAGCACCCGGGACTGAAGCTTTCTTT.

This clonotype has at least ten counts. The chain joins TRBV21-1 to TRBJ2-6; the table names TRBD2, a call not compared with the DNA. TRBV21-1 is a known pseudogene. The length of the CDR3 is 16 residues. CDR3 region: CAGGRQGLSGANVLTF. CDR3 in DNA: TGTGCTGGAGGGAGGCAGGGTTTGTCTGGGGCCAACGTCCTGACTTTC.

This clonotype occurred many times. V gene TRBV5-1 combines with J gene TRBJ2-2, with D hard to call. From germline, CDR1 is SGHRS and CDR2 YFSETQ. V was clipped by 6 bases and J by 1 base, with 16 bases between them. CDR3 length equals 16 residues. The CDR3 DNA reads TGCGCCAGCAAGCCGGGTTTAGGGCTGAACACCGGGGAGCTGTTTTTT. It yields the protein CASKPGLGLNTGELFF.

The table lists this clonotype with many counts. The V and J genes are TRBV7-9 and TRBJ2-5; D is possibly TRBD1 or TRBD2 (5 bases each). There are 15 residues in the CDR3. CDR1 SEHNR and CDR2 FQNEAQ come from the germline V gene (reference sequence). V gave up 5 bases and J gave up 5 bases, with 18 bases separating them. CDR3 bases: TGTGCCAGCAGCCCAAGGGGTCAGGACTTGGAGACCCAGTACTTC. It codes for CASSPRGQDLETQYF.

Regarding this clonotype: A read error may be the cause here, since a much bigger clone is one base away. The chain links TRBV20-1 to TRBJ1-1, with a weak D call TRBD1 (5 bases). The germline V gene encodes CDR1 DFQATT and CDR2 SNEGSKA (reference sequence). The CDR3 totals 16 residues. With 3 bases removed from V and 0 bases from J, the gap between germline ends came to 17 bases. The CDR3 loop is CSASPHHGGLNTEAFF. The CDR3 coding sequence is TGCAGTGCTAGTCCTCACCATGGGGGGTTGAACACTGAAGCTTTCTTT.

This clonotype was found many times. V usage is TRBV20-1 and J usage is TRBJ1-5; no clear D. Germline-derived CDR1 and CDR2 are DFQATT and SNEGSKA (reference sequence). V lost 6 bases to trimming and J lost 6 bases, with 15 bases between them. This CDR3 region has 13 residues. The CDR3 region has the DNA TGCAGTGCCAGCTCGTCTCGGTCTCAGCCCCAGCATTTT. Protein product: CSASSSRSQPQHF.

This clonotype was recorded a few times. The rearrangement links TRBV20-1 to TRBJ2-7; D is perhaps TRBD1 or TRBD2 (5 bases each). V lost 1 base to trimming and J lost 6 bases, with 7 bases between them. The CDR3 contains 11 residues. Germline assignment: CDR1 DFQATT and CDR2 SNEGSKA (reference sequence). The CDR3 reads CSARVGTEQYF. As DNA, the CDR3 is TGCAGTGCTAGAGTGGGGACCGAGCAGTACTTC.

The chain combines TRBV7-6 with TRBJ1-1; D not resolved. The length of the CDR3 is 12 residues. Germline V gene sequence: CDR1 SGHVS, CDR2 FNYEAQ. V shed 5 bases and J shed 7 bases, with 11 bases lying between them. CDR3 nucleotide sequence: TGTGCCAGCAGCCAATTCCGAAGTGAAGCTTTCTTT. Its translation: CASSQFRSEAFF.

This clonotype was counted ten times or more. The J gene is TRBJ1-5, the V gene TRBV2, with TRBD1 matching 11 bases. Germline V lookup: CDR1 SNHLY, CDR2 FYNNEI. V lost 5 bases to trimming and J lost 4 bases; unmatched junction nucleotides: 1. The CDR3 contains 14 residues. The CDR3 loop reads CASSWDRGNQPQHF. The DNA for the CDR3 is TGTGCCAGCAGTTGGGACAGGGGGAATCAGCCCCAGCATTTT.

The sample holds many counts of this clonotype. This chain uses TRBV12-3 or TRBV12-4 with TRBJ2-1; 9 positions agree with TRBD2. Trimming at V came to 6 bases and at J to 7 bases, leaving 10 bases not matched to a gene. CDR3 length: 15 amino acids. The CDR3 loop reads CASRLTSGYGNEQFF. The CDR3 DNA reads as TGTGCCAGCAGACTGACTAGCGGCTATGGGAATGAGCAGTTCTTC.

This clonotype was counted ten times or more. The CDR3 DNA reads TGTGCCAGCAGTTCGACAGGGGGTCTGAACACTGAAGCTTTCTTT. It yields the protein CASSSTGGLNTEAFF. The rearrangement joins TRBV12-3 or TRBV12-4 to TRBJ1-1; 9 bases are shared with TRBD1. V was pared by 4 bases and J by 0 bases, with 3 bases of the junction left unmatched. The CDR3 consists of 15 residues.

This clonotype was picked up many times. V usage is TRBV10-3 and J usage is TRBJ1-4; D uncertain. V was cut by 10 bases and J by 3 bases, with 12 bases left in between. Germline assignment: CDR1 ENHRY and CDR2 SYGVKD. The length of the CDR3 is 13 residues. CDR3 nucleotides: TGTGCCACCTGGAGCCCTGCTAATGAAAAACTGTTTTTT. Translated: CATWSPANEKLFF.

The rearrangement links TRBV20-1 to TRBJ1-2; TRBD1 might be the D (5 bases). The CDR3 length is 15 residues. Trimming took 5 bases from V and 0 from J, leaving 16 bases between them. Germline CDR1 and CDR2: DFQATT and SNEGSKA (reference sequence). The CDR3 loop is CSAARGATANYGYTF. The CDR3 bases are TGCAGTGCTGCGAGGGGCGCCACAGCTAACTATGGCTACACCTTC.

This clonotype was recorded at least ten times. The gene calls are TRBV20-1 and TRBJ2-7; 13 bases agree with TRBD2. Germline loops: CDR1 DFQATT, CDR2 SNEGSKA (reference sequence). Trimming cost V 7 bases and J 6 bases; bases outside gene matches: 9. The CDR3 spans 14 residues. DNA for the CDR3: TGCAGTGTTCTTGGACTAGCGGGAGTCCCCGAGCAGTACTTC. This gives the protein CSVLGLAGVPEQYF.

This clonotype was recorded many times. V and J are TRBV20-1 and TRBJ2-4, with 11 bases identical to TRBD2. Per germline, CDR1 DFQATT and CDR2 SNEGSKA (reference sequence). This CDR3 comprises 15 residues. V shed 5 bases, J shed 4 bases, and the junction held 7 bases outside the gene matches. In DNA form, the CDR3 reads TGCAGTGCTGCCAAGGCTAGCGGGAGGAAAAACATTCAGTACTTC. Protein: CSAAKASGRKNIQYF.

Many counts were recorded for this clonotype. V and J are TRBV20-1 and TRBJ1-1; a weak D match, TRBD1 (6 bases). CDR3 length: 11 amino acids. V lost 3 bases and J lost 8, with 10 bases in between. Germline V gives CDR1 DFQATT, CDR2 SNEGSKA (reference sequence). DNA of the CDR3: TGCAGTGCTAGTTCCGGGGGCGAAGCTTTCTTT. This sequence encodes CSASSGGEAFF.

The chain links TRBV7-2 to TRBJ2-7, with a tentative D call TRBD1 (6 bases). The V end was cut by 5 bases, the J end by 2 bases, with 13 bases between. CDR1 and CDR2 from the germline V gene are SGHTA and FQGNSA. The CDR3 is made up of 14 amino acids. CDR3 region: CASSPWTDTYEQYF. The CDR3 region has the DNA TGTGCCAGCAGCCCCTGGACAGATACCTACGAGCAGTACTTC.